The entry below describes one T cell receptor beta chain. Its target is unknown. CDR1 and CDR2 (germline): LGHNA, YSLEER. The CDR3 is 15 residues long. Trimming removed 1 base at V and 2 bases at J, with 10 bases between. Synthesis of TCR cDNA relied on 5'RACE template switching, which attached a universal primer site and UMIs. Each CDR3 protein is one row after TCRdb ran MiXCR on the 5' RACE reads. The sample records under 300,000 distinct CDR3 sequences, 6% to 7.5% being singletons. The sample comes from a study of T cells after yellow fever vaccination. Notes on the study in general: Post-booster repertoires contained most primary-vaccination clones again (roughly 96% CD4, 88% CD8).

The origin of this receptor is a young man who received the YFV17D yellow fever vaccine. The gene calls are TRBV4-3 and TRBJ2-3; D uncertain. The input for sequencing was CD4+ T cells sorted from PBMCs, taken 15 days after the yellow fever booster vaccination. The CDR3 DNA is TGCGCCAGCAGCCAAGCCGGTGGCCACACAGATACGCAGTATTTT. Translating it yields CASSQAGGHTDTQYF.